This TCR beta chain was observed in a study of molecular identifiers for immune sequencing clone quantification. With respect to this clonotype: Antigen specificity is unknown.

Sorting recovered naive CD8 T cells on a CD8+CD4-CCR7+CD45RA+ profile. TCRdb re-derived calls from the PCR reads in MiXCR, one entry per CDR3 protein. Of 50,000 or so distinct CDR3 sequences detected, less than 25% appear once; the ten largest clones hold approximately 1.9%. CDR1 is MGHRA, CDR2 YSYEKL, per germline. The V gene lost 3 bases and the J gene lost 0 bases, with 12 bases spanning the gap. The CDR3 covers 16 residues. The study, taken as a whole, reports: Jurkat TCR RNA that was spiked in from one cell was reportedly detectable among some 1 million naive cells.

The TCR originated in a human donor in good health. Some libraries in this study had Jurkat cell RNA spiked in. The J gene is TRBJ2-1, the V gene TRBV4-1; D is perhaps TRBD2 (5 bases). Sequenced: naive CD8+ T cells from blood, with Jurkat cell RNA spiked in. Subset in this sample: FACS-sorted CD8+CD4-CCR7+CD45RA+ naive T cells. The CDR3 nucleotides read TGCGCCAGCAGCCAGAAAGCGGAGAGCTCCTACAATGAGCAGTTCTTC. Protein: CASSQKAESSYNEQFF.